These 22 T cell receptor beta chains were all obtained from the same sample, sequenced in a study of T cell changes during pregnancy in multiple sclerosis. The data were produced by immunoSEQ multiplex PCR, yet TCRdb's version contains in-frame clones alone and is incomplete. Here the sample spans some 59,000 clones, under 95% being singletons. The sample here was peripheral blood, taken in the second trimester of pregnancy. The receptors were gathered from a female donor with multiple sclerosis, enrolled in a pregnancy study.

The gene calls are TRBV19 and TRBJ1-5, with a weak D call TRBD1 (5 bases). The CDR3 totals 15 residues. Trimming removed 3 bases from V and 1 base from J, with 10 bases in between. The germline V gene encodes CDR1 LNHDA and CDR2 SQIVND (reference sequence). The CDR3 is CASSIRRGSNQPQHF. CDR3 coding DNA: TGTGCCAGTAGTATCCGACGGGGGAGCAATCAGCCCCAGCATTTT.

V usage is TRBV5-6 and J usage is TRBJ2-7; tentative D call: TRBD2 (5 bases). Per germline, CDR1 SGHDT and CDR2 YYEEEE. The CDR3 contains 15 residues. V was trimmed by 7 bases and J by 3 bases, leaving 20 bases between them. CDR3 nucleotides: TGTGCCAGCTCCGGCCCCCCGGATCGGGGCTACGAGCAGTACTTC. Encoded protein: CASSGPPDRGYEQYF.

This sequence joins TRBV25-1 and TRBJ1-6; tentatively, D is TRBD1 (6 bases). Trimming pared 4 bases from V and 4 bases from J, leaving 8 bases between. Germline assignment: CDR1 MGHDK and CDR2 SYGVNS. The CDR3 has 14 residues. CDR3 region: CASSVGQYNSPLHF. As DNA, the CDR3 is TGTGCCAGCAGTGTTGGACAGTATAATTCACCCCTCCACTTT.

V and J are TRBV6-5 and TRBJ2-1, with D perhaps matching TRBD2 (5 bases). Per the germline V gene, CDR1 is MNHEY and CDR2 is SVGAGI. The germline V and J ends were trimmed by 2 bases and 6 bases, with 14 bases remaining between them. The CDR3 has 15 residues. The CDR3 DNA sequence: TGTGCCAGCAGTTACAGTGAGGGAGTGGGCAATGAGCAGTTCTTC. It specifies CASSYSEGVGNEQFF.

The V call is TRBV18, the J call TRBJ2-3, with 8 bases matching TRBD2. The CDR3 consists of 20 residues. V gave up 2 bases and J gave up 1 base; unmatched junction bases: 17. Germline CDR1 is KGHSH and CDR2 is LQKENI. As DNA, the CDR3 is TGTGCCAGCTCACCATTTATCGGGGGGGGCATCCAAAGCGGCACAGATACGCAGTATTTT. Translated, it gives CASSPFIGGGIQSGTDTQYF.

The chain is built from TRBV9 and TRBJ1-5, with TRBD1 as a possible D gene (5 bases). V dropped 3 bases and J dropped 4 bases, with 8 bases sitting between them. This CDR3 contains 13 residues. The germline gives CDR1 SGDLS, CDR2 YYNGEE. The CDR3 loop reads CASSADINQPQHF. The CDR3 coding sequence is TGTGCCAGCAGCGCGGACATTAATCAGCCCCAGCATTTT.

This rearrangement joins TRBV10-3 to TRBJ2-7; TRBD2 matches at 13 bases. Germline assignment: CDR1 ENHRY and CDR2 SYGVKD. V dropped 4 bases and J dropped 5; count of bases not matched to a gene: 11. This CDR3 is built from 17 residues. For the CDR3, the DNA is TGTGCCATCAGTGCTGGACTAGCGGGGGAAATTGTACACGAGCAGTACTTC. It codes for CAISAGLAGEIVHEQYF.

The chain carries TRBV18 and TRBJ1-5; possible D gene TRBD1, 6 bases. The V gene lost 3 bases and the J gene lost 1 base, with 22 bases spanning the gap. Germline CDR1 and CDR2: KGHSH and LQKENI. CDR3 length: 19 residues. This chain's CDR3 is CASSPFSNGGVTSNQPQHF. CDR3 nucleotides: TGTGCCAGCTCACCCTTCAGTAATGGGGGCGTGACGAGCAATCAGCCCCAGCATTTT.

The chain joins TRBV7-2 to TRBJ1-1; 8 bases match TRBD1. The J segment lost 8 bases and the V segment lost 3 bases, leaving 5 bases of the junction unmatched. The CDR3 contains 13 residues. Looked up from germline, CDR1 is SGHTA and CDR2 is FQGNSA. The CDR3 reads CASSFYRTGEAFF. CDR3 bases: TGTGCCAGCAGCTTTTACCGGACAGGGGAAGCTTTCTTT. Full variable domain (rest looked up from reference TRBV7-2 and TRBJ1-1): GAGVSQSPSNKVTEKGKDVELRCDPISGHTALYWYRQSLGQGLEFLIYFQGNSAPDKSGLPSDRFSAERTGGSVSTLTIQRTQQEDSAVYLCASSFYRTGEAFFGQGTRLTVV.

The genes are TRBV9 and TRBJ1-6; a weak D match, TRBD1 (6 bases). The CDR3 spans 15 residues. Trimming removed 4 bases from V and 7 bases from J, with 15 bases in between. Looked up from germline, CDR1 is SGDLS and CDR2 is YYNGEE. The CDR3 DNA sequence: TGTGCCAGCAGCCCGCAAGCAGGGGAGAATTCACCCCTCCACTTT. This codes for CASSPQAGENSPLHF.

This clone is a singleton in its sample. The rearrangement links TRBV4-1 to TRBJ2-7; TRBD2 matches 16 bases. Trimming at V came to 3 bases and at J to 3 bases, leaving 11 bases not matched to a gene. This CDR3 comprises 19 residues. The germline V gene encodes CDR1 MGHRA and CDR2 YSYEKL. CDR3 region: CASSHPGLAGGPNNYEQYF. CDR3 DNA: TGCGCCAGCAGCCATCCGGGACTAGCGGGGGGGCCCAACAACTACGAGCAGTACTTC.

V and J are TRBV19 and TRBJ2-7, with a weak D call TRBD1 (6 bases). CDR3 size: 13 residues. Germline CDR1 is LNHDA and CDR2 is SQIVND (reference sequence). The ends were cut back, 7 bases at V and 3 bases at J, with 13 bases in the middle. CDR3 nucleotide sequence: TGTGCCAGTACGAGCGGCAGGGGCTACGAGCAGTACTTC. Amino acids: CASTSGRGYEQYF.

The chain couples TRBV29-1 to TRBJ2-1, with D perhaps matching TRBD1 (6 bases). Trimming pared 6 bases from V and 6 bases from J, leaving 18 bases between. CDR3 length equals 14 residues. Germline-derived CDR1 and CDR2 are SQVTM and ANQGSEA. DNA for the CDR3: TGCAGCGTCCTTGGGGGTAGGGGGACCAATGAGCAGTTCTTC. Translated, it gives CSVLGGRGTNEQFF.

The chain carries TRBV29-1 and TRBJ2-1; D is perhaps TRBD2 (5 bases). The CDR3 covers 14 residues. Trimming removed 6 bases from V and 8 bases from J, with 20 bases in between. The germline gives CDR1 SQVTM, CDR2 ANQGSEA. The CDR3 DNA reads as TGCAGCGTGGCTGGACTTCCCTTTGGGGATGAGCAGTTCTTC. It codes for CSVAGLPFGDEQFF.

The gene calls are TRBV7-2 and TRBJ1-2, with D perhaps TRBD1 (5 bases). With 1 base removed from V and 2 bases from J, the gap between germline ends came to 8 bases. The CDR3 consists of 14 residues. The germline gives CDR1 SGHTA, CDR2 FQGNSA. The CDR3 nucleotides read TGTGCCAGCAGCTTAGTACCAGGGAACTATGGCTACACCTTC. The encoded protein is CASSLVPGNYGYTF.

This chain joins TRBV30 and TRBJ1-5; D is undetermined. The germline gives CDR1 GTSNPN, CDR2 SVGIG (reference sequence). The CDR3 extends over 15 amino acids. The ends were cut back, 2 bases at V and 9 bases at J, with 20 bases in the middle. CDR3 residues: CAWSSGASGRGPQHF. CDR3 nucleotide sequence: TGTGCCTGGAGTAGCGGTGCGTCAGGCCGGGGGCCCCAGCATTTT.

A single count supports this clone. CDR3 sequence: CASGLFYEQYF. Here the CDR3 DNA reads TGTGCTAGTGGCCTATTCTACGAGCAGTACTTC. The chain combines TRBV12-5 with TRBJ2-7; D remains unclear. Germline assignment: CDR1 LGHNT and CDR2 FRNRAP. Trimming removed 6 bases at V and 3 bases at J, with 6 bases between. This CDR3 is built from 11 residues.

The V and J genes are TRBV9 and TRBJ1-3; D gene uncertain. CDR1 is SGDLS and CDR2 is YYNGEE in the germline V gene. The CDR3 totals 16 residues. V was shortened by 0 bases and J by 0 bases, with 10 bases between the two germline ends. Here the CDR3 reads CASSVASPISGNTIYF. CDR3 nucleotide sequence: TGTGCCAGCAGCGTAGCTAGTCCTATCTCTGGAAACACCATATATTTT.

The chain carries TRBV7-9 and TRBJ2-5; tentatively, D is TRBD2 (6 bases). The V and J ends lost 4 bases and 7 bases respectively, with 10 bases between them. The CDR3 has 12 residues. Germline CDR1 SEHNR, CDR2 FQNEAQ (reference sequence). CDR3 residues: CASSSYGGTQYF. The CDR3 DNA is TGTGCCAGCAGCTCCTACGGGGGGACCCAGTACTTC.

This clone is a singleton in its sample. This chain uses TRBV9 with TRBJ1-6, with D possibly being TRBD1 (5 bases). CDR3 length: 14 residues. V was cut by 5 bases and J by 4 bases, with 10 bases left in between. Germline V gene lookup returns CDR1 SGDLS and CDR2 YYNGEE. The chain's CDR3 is CASSIRDYNSPLHF. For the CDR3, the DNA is TGTGCCAGCAGTATCAGGGATTATAATTCACCCCTCCACTTT.

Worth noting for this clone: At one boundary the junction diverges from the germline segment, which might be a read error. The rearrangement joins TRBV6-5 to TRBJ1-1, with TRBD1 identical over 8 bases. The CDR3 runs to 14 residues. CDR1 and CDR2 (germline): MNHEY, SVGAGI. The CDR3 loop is CASSSQRTGGSRAF. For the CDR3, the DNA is TGTGCCAGCAGTTCTCAACGTACAGGGGGGTCAAGGGCGTTT.

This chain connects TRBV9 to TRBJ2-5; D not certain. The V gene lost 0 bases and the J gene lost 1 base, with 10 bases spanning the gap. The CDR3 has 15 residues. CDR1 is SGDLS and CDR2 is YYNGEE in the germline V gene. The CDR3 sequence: CASSVAPSSQETQYF. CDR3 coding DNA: TGTGCCAGCAGCGTAGCTCCTAGTAGCCAAGAGACCCAGTACTTC. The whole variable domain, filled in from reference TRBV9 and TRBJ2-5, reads DSGVTQTPKHLITATGQRVTLRCSPRSGDLSVYWYQQSLDQGLQFLIQYYNGEERAKGNILERFSAQQFPDLHSELNLSSLELGDSALYFCASSVAPSSQETQYFGPGTRLLVL.